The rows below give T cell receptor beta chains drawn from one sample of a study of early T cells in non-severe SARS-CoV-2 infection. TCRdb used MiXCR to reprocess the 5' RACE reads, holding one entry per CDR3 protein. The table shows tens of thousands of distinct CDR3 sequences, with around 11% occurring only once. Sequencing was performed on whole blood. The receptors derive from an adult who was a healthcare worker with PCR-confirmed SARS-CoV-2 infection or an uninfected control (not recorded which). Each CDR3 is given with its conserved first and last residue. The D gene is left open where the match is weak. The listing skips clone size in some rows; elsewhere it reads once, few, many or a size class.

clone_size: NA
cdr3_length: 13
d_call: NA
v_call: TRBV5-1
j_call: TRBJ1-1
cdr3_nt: TGCGCCAGCAGCATTGTCTCGGGCACTGAAGCTTTCTTT
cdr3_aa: CASSIVSGTEAFF

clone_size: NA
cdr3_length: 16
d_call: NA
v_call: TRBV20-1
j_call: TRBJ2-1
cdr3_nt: TGCAGTGCTAGAGATGTTTACCGAAGCTCCTACAATGAGCAGTTCTTC
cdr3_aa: CSARDVYRSSYNEQFF

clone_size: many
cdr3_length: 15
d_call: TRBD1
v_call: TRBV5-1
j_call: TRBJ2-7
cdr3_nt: TGCGCCAGCAGCTTGACAGGGGGCTCTCCCCACGAGCAGTACTTC
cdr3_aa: CASSLTGGSPHEQYF

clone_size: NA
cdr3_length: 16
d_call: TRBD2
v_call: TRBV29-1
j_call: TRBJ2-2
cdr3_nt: TGCAGCGTTAGGCTAGCGGGAGGGGAGAACACCGGGGAGCTGTTTTTT
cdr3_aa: CSVRLAGGENTGELFF

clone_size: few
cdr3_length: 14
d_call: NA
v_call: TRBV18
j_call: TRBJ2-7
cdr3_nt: TGTGCCAGCTCACCACCCGCCCACCCCTACGAGCAGTACTTC
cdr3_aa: CASSPPAHPYEQYF

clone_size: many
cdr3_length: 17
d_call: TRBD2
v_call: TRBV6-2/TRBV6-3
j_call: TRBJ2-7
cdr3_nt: TGTGCCAGCAGTTACTCGATTCGTCTGCGGGAGAAGAGAGAGCAGTACTTC
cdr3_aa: CASSYSIRLREKREQYF

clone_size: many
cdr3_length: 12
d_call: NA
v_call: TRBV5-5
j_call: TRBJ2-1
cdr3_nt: TGTGCCAGCAGCTTGGGAGGCAATGAGCAGTTCTTC
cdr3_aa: CASSLGGNEQFF

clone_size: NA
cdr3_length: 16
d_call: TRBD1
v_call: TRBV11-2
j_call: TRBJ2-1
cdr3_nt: TGTGCCAGCAGCTTACAGGACAGGGTAAAGAACAATGAGCAGTTCTTC
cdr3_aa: CASSLQDRVKNNEQFF

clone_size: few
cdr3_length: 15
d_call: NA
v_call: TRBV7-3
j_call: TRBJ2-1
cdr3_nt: TGTGCCAGCAGCTTAAGCGGCGGGACCTACAATGAGCAGTTCTTC
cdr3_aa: CASSLSGGTYNEQFF

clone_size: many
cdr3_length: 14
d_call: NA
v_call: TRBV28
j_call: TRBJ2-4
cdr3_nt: TGTGCCAGCAGTTTTTATGCCCTCAAAAACATTCAGTACTTC
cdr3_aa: CASSFYALKNIQYF

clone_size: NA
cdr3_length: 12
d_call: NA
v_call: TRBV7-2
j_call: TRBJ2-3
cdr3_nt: TGTGCCAGCAGCTTTGTTCCGGGTACGCAGTATTTT
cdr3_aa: CASSFVPGTQYF

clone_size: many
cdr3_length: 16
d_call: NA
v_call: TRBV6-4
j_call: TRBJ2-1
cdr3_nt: TGTGCCAGCAGTATCCCCGGACGCCGGCCGTTCGATGAGCAGTTCTTC
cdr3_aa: CASSIPGRRPFDEQFF

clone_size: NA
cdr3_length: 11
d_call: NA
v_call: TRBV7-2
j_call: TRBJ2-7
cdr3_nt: TGTGCCAGCAGCCCGGGCCCTTCCGAGTACTTC
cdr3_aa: CASSPGPSEYF

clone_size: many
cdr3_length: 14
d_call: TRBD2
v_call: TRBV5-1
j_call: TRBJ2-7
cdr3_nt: TGCGCCAGCAGCTTGGAAGTAGCGGGAGGGCCCCGGTACTTC
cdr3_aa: CASSLEVAGGPRYF

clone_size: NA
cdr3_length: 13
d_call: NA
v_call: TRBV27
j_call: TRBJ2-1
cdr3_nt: TGTGCCAGCAGTTTATTCGGAAACAATGAGCAGTTCTTC
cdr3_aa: CASSLFGNNEQFF

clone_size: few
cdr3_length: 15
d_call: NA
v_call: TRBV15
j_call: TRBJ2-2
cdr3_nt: TGTGCCACCAGCATCGGCAACACGAACACCGGGGAGCTGTTTTTT
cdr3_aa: CATSIGNTNTGELFF

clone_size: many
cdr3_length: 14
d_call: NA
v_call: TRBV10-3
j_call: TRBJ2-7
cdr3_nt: TGTGCCATCAGTGAGTCTGGAGGGGGGCACGAGCAGTACTTC
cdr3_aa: CAISESGGGHEQYF

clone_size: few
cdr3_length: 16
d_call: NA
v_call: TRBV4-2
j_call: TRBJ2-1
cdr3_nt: TGTGCCAGCAGCCAAGGGGGTGGAGGCCACTCCAATGAGCAGTTCTTC
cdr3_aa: CASSQGGGGHSNEQFF

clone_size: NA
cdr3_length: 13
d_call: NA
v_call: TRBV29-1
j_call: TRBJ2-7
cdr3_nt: TGCAGCGTTGAGGTACGGCCTTCCTACGAGCAGTACTTC
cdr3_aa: CSVEVRPSYEQYF